This T cell receptor (beta chain) emerged from a study of lymphopenia after photon versus proton radiotherapy. Study-level findings and limits: In patients who died, overall survival fell as post-nadir TCR diversity dropped more. Photon-treated patients lost naive T cells and TCR diversity; proton-treated stayed stable. After the lymphocyte nadir, photon-treated repertoires showed oligoclonal expansion, especially of CD8+ Temra cells. Only patients who died were analyzed for survival; proton advantage is unproven.

A note on this clone: Its specificity is not known.

The germline CDR1 and CDR2 sequences are LNHNV and YYDKDF (reference sequence). This CDR3 contains 15 residues. V lost 0 bases, J lost 3 bases, and 11 bases lay in between. The repertoire was sequenced with immunoSEQ multiplex PCR; TCRdb's copy has only in-frame clones and lacks some. The data hold 60,000 to 75,000 clones, with roughly 87% observed a single time. The material was peripheral blood, obtained from a patient treated with proton-based radiotherapy. This clonotype originated in an older man with esophageal cancer. V usage is TRBV15 and J usage is TRBJ1-2, with a weak D call TRBD1 (5 bases). The CDR3 sequence is CATSREETVDYGYTF. The CDR3, as DNA: TGTGCCACCAGCAGAGAGGAGACAGTCGACTATGGCTACACCTTC.